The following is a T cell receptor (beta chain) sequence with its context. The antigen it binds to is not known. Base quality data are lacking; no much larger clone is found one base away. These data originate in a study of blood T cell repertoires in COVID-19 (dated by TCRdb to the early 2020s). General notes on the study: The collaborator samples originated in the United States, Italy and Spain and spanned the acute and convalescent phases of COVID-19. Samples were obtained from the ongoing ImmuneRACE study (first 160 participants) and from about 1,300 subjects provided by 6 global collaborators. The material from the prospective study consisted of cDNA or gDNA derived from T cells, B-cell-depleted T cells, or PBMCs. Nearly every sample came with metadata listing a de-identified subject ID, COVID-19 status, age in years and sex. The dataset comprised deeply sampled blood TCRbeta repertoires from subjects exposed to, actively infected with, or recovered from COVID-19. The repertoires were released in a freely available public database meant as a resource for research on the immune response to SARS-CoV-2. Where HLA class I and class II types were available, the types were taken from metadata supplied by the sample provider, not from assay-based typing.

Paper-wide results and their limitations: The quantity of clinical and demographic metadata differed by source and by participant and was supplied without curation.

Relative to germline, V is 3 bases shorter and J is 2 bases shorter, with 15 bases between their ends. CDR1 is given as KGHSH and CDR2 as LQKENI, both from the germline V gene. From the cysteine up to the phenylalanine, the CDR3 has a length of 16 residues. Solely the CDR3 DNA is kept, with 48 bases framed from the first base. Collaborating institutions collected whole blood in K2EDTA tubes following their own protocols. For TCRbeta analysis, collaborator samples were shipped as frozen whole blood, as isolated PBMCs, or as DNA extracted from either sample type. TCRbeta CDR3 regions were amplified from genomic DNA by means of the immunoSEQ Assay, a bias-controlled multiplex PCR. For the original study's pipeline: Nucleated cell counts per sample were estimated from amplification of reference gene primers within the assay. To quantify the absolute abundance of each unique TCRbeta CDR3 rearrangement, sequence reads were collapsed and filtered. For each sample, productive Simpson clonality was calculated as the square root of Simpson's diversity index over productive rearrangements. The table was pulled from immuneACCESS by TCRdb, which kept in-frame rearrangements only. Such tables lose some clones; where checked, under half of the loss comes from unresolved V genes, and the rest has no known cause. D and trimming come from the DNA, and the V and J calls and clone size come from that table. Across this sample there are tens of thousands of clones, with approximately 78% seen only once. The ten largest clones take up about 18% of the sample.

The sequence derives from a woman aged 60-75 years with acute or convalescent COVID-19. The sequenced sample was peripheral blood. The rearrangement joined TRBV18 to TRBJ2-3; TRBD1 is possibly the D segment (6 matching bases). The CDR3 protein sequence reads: CASSPLLTGPTDTQYF. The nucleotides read TGTGCCAGCTCACCGCTGCTTACAGGGCCCACAGATACGCAGTATTTT.